This T cell receptor (beta chain) was identified during a study of T cells in Graves' hyperthyroidism and ophthalmopathy. About the study: At the time of initial diagnosis and before any treatment, peripheral blood was collected.

Points from the study as a whole: The blood repertoire included most of the expanded thyroid clonotypes above 0.001. Onset of ophthalmopathy came a median around 6.2 months after the model predicted it.

In germline, CDR1 is DFQATT, CDR2 SNEGSKA (reference sequence). V dropped 0 bases and J dropped 1 base, with 2 bases sitting between them. The CDR3 is made up of 12 amino acids. This clonotype occurred many times. Its target is unknown. The definition of stable Graves' hyperthyroidism was no ophthalmopathy progression within 18 months. Amplification yielded TCR beta CDR3 regions, with RNA transcripts as the source. TCR CDR3 underwent first-round RT-PCR with the HTBI primer set. MiXCR, run by TCRdb on the multiplex PCR reads, gives a single entry per CDR3 protein. The sample lists 460,000 or so distinct CDR3 sequences, around an eighth occurring once.

This TCR derives from a woman aged 18-30 years with Graves' hyperthyroidism. The rearrangement joins TRBV20-1 to TRBJ2-3; no clear D. Sequences were obtained from blood. The CDR3 nucleotides are TGCAGTGCTAGAGATGGCACAGATACGCAGTATTTT. This gives the protein CSARDGTDTQYF.